A selection of T cell receptor beta chains follows, all from one sample in a study of blood T cell repertoires in COVID-19. Libraries were prepared by immunoSEQ multiplex PCR; TCRdb keeps only in-frame clonotypes and omits some of them. The table includes 200,000 to 250,000 clones, around 85% detected once. The sequenced sample consisted of PBMCs or T cells enriched from blood (not recorded which). These TCRs come from a woman between 50 and 59 years old in a cohort exposed to, infected with or recovered from COVID-19 (not recorded which). The conserved cysteine and the conserved F or W are not part of the CDR3 here. Fields, in order: clone size, CDR3 length, V gene, CDR3 protein. Clone size is not always given. Where it is, it says once, few, many or a class for expanded clones.

once | 13 | TRBV6-5 | ASSYRGGSTGELF
once | 13 | TRBV7-2 | ASSLARLGLQPQH
few | 15 | TRBV5-1 | ASIMLVAGDGTGELF
- | 11 | TRBV29-1 | SVDLGQGEKLF
- | 15 | TRBV6-2/TRBV6-3 | ASSSGHPERNNQPQH
- | 12 | TRBV30 | AWSSGGGNQPQH
- | 10 | TRBV5-5 | ASSASAGELF
- | 13 | TRBV7-2 | ASSSTGGLHTEAF
- | 13 | TRBV11-2 | ASSLPRGRGYGYT
- | 14 | TRBV7-2 | ASSLVGQGVATEAF
- | 13 | TRBV10-2 | ASLAGDRYTDTQY
- | 11 | TRBV19 | ASRSGQGNGYT
- | 10 | TRBV6-4 | ASSDNSIKQY
- | 12 | TRBV6-2/TRBV6-3 | ASSYADSNTEAF
many | 15 | TRBV28 | ASSPGSSHSGANVLT
once | 11 | TRBV4-3 | ASSQVRDYGYT